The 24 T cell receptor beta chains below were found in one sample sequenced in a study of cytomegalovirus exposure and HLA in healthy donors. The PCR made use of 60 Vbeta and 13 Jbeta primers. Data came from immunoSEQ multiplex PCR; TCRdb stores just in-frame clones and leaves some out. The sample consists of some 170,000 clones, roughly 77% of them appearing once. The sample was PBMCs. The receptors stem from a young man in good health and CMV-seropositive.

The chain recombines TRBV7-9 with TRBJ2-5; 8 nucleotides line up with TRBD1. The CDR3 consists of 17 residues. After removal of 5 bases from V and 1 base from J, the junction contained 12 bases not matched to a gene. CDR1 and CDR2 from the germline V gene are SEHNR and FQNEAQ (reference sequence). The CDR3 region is CASSLRGTGFFQETQYF. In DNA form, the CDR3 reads TGTGCCAGCAGCCTGCGAGGGACAGGTTTTTTCCAAGAGACCCAGTACTTC.

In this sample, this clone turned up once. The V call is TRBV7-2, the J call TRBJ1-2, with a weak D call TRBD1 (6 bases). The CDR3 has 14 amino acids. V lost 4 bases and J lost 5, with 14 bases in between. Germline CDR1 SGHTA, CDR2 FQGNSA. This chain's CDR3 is CASSSRTERYGYTF. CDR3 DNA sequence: TGTGCCAGCAGCTCCCGGACAGAACGTTATGGCTACACCTTC.

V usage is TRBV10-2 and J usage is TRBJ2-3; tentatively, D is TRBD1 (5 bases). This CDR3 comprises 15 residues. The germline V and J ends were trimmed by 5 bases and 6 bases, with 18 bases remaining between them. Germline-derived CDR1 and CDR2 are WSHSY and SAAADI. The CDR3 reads CASSLGQDSRDTQYF. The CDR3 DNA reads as TGCGCCAGCAGTCTCGGACAAGACTCTCGGGATACGCAGTATTTT.

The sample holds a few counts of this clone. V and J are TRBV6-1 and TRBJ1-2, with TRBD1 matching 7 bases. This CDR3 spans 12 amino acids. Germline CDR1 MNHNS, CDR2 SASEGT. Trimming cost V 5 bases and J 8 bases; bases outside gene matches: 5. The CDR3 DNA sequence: TGTGCCAGCAGTTATGCAGGGGGGGGCTACACCTTC. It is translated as CASSYAGGGYTF.

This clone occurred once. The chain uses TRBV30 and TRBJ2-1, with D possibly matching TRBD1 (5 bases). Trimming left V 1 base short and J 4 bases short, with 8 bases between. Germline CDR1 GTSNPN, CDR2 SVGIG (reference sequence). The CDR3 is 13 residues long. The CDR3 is CAWSAGPYNEQFF. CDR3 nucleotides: TGTGCCTGGAGTGCAGGGCCGTACAATGAGCAGTTCTTC.

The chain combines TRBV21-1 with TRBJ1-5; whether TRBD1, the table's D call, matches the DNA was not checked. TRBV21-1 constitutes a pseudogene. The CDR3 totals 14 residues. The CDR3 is CASREGQGDQPQHF. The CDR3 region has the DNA TGTGCCAGCAGGGAGGGACAGGGGGATCAGCCCCAGCATTTT.

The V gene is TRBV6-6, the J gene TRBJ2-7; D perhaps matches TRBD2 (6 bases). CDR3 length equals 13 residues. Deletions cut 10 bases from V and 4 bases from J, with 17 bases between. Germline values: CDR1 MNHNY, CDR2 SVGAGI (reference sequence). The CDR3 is CATQGGPGYEQYF. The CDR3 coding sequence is TGTGCCACACAAGGAGGGCCAGGGTACGAGCAGTACTTC.

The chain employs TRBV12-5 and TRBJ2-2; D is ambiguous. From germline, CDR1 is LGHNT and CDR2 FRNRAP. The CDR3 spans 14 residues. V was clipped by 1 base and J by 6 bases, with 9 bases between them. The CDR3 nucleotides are TGTGCTAGTGGTTTGGGTCACTTGGCCGGGGAGCTGTTTTTT. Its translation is CASGLGHLAGELFF.

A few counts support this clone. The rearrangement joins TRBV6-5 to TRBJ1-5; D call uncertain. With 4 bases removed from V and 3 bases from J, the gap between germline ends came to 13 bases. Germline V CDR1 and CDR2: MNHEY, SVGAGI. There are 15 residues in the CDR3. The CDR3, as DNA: TGTGCCAGCAGTTTCTCCGACATGTTCAATCAGCCCCAGCATTTT. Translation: CASSFSDMFNQPQHF.

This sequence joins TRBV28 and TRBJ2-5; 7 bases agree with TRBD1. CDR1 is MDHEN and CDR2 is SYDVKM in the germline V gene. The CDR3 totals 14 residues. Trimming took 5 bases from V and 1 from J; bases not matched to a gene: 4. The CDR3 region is CASSTRQGQETQYF. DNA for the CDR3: TGTGCCAGCAGTACCCGACAGGGCCAAGAGACCCAGTACTTC.

The CDR3 here is CASSLELATSGELFF. The CDR3 bases are TGTGCCAGCAGCTTAGAACTAGCGACGTCCGGGGAGCTGTTTTTT. The chain links TRBV7-2 to TRBJ2-2, with TRBD2 matching over 7 bases. CDR3 length: 15 amino acids. Germline V gene data show CDR1 as SGHTA and CDR2 as FQGNSA. Trimming cost V 1 base and J 6 bases; bases outside gene matches: 5.

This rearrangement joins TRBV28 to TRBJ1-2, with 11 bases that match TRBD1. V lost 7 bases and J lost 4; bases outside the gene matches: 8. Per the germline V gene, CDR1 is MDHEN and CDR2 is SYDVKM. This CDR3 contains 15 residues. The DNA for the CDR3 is TGTGCCAGCAACCTAGGGACAGGGGGTGGCTATGGCTACACCTTC. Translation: CASNLGTGGGYGYTF.

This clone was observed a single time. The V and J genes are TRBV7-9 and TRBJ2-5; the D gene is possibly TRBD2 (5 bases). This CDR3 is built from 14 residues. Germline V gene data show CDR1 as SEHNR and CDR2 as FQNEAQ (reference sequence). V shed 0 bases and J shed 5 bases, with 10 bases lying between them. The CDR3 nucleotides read TGTGCCAGCAGCTTAGCGCTGGGGAGCGAGACCCAGTACTTC. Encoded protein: CASSLALGSETQYF.

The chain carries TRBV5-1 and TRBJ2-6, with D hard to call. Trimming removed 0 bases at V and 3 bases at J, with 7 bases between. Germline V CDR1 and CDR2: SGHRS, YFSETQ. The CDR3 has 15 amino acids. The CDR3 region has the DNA TGCGCCAGCAGCTTGGGAGCTGATGGGGCCAACGTCCTGACTTTC. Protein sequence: CASSLGADGANVLTF.

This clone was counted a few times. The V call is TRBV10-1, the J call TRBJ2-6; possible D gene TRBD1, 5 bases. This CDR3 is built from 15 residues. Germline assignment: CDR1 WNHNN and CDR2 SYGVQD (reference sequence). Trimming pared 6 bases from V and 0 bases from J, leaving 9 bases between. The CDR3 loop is CASRSRASGANVLTF. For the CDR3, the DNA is TGCGCCAGCAGGAGCAGGGCCTCTGGGGCCAACGTCCTGACTTTC.

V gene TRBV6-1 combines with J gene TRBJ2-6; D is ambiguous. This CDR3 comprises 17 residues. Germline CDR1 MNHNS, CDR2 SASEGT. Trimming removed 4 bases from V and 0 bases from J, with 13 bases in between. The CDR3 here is CASSAFLLLSGANVLTF. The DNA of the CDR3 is TGTGCCAGCAGTGCCTTCCTTCTCCTCTCTGGGGCCAACGTCCTGACTTTC.

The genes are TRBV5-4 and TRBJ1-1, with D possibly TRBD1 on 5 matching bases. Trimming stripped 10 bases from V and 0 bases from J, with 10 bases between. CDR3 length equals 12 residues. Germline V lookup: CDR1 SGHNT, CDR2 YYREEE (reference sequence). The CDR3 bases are TGTGCCGGGGAGGGGATGAACACTGAAGCTTTCTTT. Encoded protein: CAGEGMNTEAFF.

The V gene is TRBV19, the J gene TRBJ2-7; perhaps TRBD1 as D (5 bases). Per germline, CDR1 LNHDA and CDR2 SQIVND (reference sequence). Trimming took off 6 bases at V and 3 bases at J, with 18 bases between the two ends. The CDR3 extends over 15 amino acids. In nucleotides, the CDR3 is TGTGCCAGTAGATCCGATCCAGGGAATCTCTACGAGCAGTACTTC. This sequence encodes CASRSDPGNLYEQYF.

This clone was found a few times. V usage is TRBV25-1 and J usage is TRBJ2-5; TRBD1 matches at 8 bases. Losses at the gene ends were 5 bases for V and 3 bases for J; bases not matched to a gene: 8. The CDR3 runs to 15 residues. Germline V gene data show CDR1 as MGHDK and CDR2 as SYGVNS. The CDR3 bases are TGTGCCAGCAGTTCCATCCAGGGGGCCGAAGAGACCCAGTACTTC. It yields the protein CASSSIQGAEETQYF. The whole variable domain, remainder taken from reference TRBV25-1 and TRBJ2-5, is EADIYQTPRYLVIGTGKKITLECSQTMGHDKMYWYQQDPGMELHLIHYSYGVNSTEKGDLSSESTVSRIRTEHFPLTLESARPSHTSQYLCASSSIQGAEETQYFGPGTRLLVL.

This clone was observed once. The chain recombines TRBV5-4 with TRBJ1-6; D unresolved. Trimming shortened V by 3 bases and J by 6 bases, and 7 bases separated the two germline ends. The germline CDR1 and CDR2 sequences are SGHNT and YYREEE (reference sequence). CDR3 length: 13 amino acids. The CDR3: CASSSHGNSPLHF. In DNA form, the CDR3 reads TGTGCCAGCAGCTCTCACGGTAATTCACCCCTCCACTTT.

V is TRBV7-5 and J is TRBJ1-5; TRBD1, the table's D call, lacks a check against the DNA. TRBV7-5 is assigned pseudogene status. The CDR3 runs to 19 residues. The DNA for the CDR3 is TGTGTCAGAAGCTTAGGTACCAGGGAAGGAGATATGCGCAATCAGCCCCAGCATTTT. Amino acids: CVRSLGTREGDMRNQPQHF.

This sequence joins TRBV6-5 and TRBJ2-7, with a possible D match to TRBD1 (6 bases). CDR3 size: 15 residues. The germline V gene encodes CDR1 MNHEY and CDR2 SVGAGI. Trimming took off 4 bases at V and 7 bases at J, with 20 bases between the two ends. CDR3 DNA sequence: TGTGCCAGCAGTTCGGACAGCTTTCGGGGCTGGGAGCAGTACTTC. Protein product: CASSSDSFRGWEQYF.

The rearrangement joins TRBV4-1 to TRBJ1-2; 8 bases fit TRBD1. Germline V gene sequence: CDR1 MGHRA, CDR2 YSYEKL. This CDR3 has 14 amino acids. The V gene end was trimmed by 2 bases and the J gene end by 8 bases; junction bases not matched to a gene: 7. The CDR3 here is CASSQPGQGGGYTF. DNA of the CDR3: TGCGCCAGCAGCCAACCCGGACAGGGAGGAGGCTACACCTTC.

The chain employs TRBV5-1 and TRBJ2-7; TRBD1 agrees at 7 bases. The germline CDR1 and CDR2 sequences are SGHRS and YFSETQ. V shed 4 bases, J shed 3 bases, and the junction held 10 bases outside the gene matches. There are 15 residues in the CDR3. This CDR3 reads CASSPTPGGDYEQYF. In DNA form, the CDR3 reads TGCGCCAGCAGCCCGACTCCAGGGGGAGACTACGAGCAGTACTTC.